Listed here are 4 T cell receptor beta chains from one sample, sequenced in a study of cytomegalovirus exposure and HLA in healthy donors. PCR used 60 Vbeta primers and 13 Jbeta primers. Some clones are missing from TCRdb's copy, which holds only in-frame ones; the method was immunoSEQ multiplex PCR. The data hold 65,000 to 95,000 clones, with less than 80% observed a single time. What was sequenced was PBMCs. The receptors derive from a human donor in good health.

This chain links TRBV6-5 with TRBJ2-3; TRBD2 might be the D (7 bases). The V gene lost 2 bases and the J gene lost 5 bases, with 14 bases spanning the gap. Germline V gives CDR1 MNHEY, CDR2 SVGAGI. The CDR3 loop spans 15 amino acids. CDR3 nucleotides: TGTGCCAGCAGTTACACTCGGGGGGCCGGAGATACGCAGTATTTT. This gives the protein CASSYTRGAGDTQYF.

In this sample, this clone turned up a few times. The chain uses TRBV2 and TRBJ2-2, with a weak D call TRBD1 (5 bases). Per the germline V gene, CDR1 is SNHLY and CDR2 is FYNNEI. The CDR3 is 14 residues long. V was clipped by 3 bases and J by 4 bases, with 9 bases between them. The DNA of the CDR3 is TGTGCCAGCAGTGACCAGGGCAGCACCGGGGAGCTGTTTTTT. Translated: CASSDQGSTGELFF.

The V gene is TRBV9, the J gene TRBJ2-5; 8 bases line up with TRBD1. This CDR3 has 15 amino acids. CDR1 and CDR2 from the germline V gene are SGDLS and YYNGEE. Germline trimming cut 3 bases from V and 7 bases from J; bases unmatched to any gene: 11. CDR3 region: CASSGGDRRFGTQYF. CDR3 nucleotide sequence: TGTGCCAGCAGCGGTGGGGACAGGAGATTCGGGACCCAGTACTTC.

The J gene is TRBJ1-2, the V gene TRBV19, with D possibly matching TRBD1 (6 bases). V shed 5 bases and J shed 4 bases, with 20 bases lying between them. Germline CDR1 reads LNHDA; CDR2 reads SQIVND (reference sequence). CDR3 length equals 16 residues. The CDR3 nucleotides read TGTGCCAGTAGTGAGAGCCGACAGGACCTACTCTATGGCTACACCTTC. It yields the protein CASSESRQDLLYGYTF.